The rows below give T cell receptor beta chains drawn from one sample of a study of blood T cell repertoires in COVID-19. This table comes from immunoSEQ multiplex PCR, and its TCRdb copy is limited to in-frame clones, with some not included. This repertoire shows 40,000 to 55,000 clones, about 89% found once; its top ten account for just under 6.5%. The sample comprised peripheral blood. The receptors here all came from a man between 65 and 80 years old with active COVID-19. The CDR3 runs from the conserved cysteine through the conserved F or W. Each record gives: D gene, V gene, clone size, J gene, CDR3 DNA, CDR3 protein. A D gene is named only where the DNA matches it firmly. Clone size appears in some rows only: once, few, many, or a class for an expanded clone.

TRBD1	TRBV3-1/TRBV3-2	.	TRBJ2-5	TGTGCCAGCAGCCAAGATATTGTTGGGGGGACAGGGATGAAGAAGAAAGAGACCCAGTACTTC	CASSQDIVGGTGMKKKETQYF
.	TRBV6-2/TRBV6-3	.	TRBJ2-7	TGTGCCAGCAGTTACACGCTTACCCCAGGGGAATCTCGTTACGAGCAGTACTTC	CASSYTLTPGESRYEQYF
TRBD1	TRBV5-1	.	TRBJ1-4	TGCGCCAGCAGCTTGTCCGGGACAGGGGGTGAAAAACTGTTTTTT	CASSLSGTGGEKLFF
TRBD1	TRBV10-3	.	TRBJ1-2	TGTGCCATCAGTCAAAACAGGGGGCATGGCTACACCTTC	CAISQNRGHGYTF
TRBD1	TRBV18	.	TRBJ1-4	TGTGCCAGCTCACAGTACAGGGGAAGTGAAAAACTGTTTTTT	CASSQYRGSEKLFF
.	TRBV6-5	.	TRBJ1-5	TGTGCCAGCAGTAACCGGGACAACAATCAGCCCCAGCATTTT	CASSNRDNNQPQHF
.	TRBV19	.	TRBJ1-5	TGTGCCAGTATAGACAGCCCAAATAGCAATCAGCCCCAGCATTTT	CASIDSPNSNQPQHF
.	TRBV5-1	.	TRBJ2-1	TGCGCCAGCAGGCCGGGGGGCCGATCCTACAATGAGCAGTTCTTC	CASRPGGRSYNEQFF
.	TRBV9	.	TRBJ1-1	TGTGCCAGCAGCAAACGGACGATTCCCGGGGAGGGAGCTTTCTTT	CASSKRTIPGEGAFF
TRBD1	TRBV9	once	TRBJ2-2	TGTGCCAGCAGCGTAGTAGTCAGGGGGCCCGGGGAGCTGTTTTTT	CASSVVVRGPGELFF
TRBD2	TRBV13	.	TRBJ2-3	TGTGCCAGCAGCCTTAAACTAGCGGGGACAGATACGCAGTATTTT	CASSLKLAGTDTQYF
TRBD1	TRBV6-5	.	TRBJ1-3	TGTGCCAGCAGTTCCGGGACAGGGAAGGGAAACACCATATATTTT	CASSSGTGKGNTIYF
TRBD2	TRBV2	.	TRBJ2-7	TGTGCCAGCACCAACAAGCGGGGGGGCTTTAACGAGCAGTACTTC	CASTNKRGGFNEQYF
.	TRBV21-1	.	TRBJ2-7	TGTGCCAGCAGCAAAATTGGGCGGCGGGGGGGCTTCTACGAGCAGTACTTC	CASSKIGRRGGFYEQYF
.	TRBV21-1	.	TRBJ2-5	TGTGCCAGCAGCTCACCCGGGACTAGCGTTGAAGAGACCCAGTACTTC	CASSSPGTSVEETQYF
TRBD1	TRBV6-5	.	TRBJ2-5	TGTGCCAGCAGTAACTATGACAGGGTAGAGACCCAGTACTTC	CASSNYDRVETQYF
.	TRBV7-2	.	TRBJ2-1	TGTGCCAGCAGCTTAGAACTAGCAGACAATGAGCAGTTCTTC	CASSLELADNEQFF
.	TRBV19	.	TRBJ1-4	TGTGCCAGTAGTATAGGGTCCGCAGGGTTAAAACTGTTTTTT	CASSIGSAGLKLFF
.	TRBV19	.	TRBJ2-5	TGTGCCAGTTCCAACAGGGGGGGGGAGACCCAGTACTTC	CASSNRGGETQYF
TRBD1	TRBV24-1	.	TRBJ1-2	TGTGCCACCAGAGTACAGGGGGCCCCTGGCTACACCTTC	CATRVQGAPGYTF
TRBD1	TRBV27	.	TRBJ2-7	TGTGCCAGCAGTCCGGACAGGGCCCGCCACGAGCAGTACTTC	CASSPDRARHEQYF
.	TRBV4-3	.	TRBJ1-5	TGCGCCAGCAGCCAGGCAACCTACCAGGGTAGCAATCAGCCCCAGCATTTT	CASSQATYQGSNQPQHF
.	TRBV5-4	.	TRBJ2-1	TGTGCCAGCAGCTTAGAGGGGGGGCATTATGAGCAGTTCTTC	CASSLEGGHYEQFF